The next 8 T cell receptor beta chains were all read from a single sample in a study of blood T cell repertoires in COVID-19. Assay used: immunoSEQ multiplex PCR; TCRdb lists only in-frame clones, some missing. The sample consists of some 97,000 clones, about 90% of them appearing once. Material for sequencing was peripheral blood. The receptors come from a man aged 25 to 40 in a cohort sampled during active COVID-19.

The rearrangement links TRBV7-6 to TRBJ2-5; TRBD2 might be the D (5 bases). The V end lost 1 base, the J end lost 5 bases, and 5 bases lay between the germline ends. The CDR3 length is 12 residues. Germline assignment: CDR1 SGHVS and CDR2 FNYEAQ. The DNA for the CDR3 is TGTGCCAGCAGCTTAGGGAGGGAGACCCAGTACTTC. Amino acid sequence: CASSLGRETQYF.

The rearrangement links TRBV13 to TRBJ2-1; D perhaps matches TRBD2 (5 bases). With 3 bases removed from V and 6 bases from J, the gap between germline ends came to 9 bases. This CDR3 contains 13 residues. CDR1 is PRHDT and CDR2 is FYEKMQ in the germline V gene (reference sequence). This chain's CDR3 is CASSLARGNEQFF. In DNA, the CDR3 is TGTGCCAGCAGCTTGGCCCGGGGCAATGAGCAGTTCTTC.

In its sample, this clone was seen a few times. This sequence joins TRBV6-5 and TRBJ1-1; D not certain. The CDR3 is 14 amino acids. V lost 2 bases and J lost 4, with 11 bases in between. The V gene's germline CDR1 is MNHEY and CDR2 SVGAGI. CDR3 DNA: TGTGCCAGCAGTTACGGAGGGTTCCCCACTGAAGCTTTCTTT. It yields the protein CASSYGGFPTEAFF.

V is TRBV30 and J is TRBJ2-3; 8 bases line up with TRBD2. In germline, CDR1 is GTSNPN, CDR2 SVGIG (reference sequence). This CDR3 has 14 amino acids. V was clipped by 3 bases and J by 6 bases; unmatched bases: 8. The CDR3 nucleotides are TGTGCCTGGAGATCAGCGGGGGTAGGGGATACGCAGTATTTT. Residues: CAWRSAGVGDTQYF.

This clone was found once. The V call is TRBV6-1, the J call TRBJ2-1; 9 positions match TRBD1. J lost 13 bases, V lost 1 base, and 11 bases had no gene match. Per the germline V gene, CDR1 is MNHNS and CDR2 is SASEGT. The CDR3 loop spans 15 amino acids. The CDR3 DNA reads as TGTGCCAGCAGTGAAGTCGGGGGACAGGGAGGGTACCAGTTCTTC. Encoded protein: CASSEVGGQGGYQFF.

The rearrangement uses TRBV12-3 or TRBV12-4 and TRBJ2-2; a weak D match, TRBD1 (5 bases). CDR3 length: 13 amino acids. Trimming took off 2 bases at V and 5 bases at J, with 6 bases between the two ends. The CDR3 bases are TGTGCCAGCAGTTTAAGACAGACCGGGGAGCTGTTTTTT. This encodes CASSLRQTGELFF.

V usage is TRBV24-1 and J usage is TRBJ2-1, with TRBD1 matching over 7 bases. Germline V gene sequence: CDR1 KGHDR, CDR2 SFDVKD. This CDR3 is built from 15 residues. The V gene end was trimmed by 6 bases and the J gene end by 4 bases; junction bases not matched to a gene: 8. DNA for the CDR3: TGTGCCACCAGTAAATCCGGGACAGCTTACAATGAGCAGTTCTTC. Protein product: CATSKSGTAYNEQFF.

The chain links TRBV14 to TRBJ2-1; TRBD2 matches 12 bases. The V gene end was trimmed by 6 bases and the J gene end by 7 bases; junction bases not matched to a gene: 7. Germline V lookup: CDR1 SGHDN, CDR2 FVKESK. CDR3 length equals 15 residues. The CDR3 nucleotides read TGTGCCAGCAGACTCACTAGCGGGGGGCTAAATGAGCAGTTCTTC. It specifies CASRLTSGGLNEQFF.